These 16 T cell receptor beta chains originate from one sample sequenced in a study of blood T cell repertoires in COVID-19. Some clones are missing from TCRdb's copy, which holds only in-frame ones; the method was immunoSEQ multiplex PCR. The repertoire holds about 300,000 clones, with 70% to 85% as singletons. The sample was peripheral blood. Source of these receptors: a human donor with COVID-19, enrolled during active disease. The donor label of this sample is uncertain.

This chain links TRBV15 with TRBJ2-2; D is unresolved. Trimming pared 1 base from V and 4 bases from J, leaving 7 bases between. The germline V gene has CDR1 LNHNV and CDR2 YYDKDF (reference sequence). The CDR3 runs to 14 residues. The chain's CDR3 is CATSRVRLTGELFF. The CDR3, as DNA: TGTGCCACCAGCAGAGTTCGTCTCACCGGGGAGCTGTTTTTT.

V is TRBV6-5 and J is TRBJ1-5; 7 bases align to TRBD1. Trimming at V came to 6 bases and at J to 7 bases, leaving 12 bases not matched to a gene. The CDR3 is 15 amino acids. Germline loops: CDR1 MNHEY, CDR2 SVGAGI. CDR3 protein: CASRIDRVSWQPQHF. Here the CDR3 DNA reads TGTGCCAGCAGGATTGACAGGGTGAGTTGGCAGCCCCAGCATTTT.

The rearrangement uses TRBV2 and TRBJ1-1; D is unresolved. Germline V CDR1 and CDR2: SNHLY, FYNNEI. Trimming removed 3 bases at V and 7 bases at J, with 9 bases between. The CDR3 has 12 amino acids. The CDR3: CASSDIGGEAFF. The CDR3 DNA is TGTGCCAGCAGTGACATCGGCGGTGAAGCTTTCTTT.

This sequence joins TRBV30 and TRBJ1-2; 7 bases map to TRBD1. Germline V gene lookup returns CDR1 GTSNPN and CDR2 SVGIG (reference sequence). The CDR3 totals 17 residues. J gave up 0 bases and V 0 bases, and 10 bases lay outside the gene matches. The CDR3 nucleotides are TGTGCCTGGAGTGTCTCGACAGGGAGACCTTCTAACTATGGCTACACCTTC. This codes for CAWSVSTGRPSNYGYTF. The entire variable domain, with the rest obtained from reference TRBV30 and TRBJ1-2, is as follows: SQTIHQWPATLVQPVGSPLSLECTVEGTSNPNLYWYRQAAGRGLQLLFYSVGIGQISSEVPQNLSASRPQDRQFILSSKKLLLSDSGFYLCAWSVSTGRPSNYGYTFGSGTRLTVV.

The rearrangement links TRBV28 to TRBJ2-4; D might be TRBD1 (5 bases). Trimming cost V 6 bases and J 0 bases, with 18 bases left between them. CDR3 length equals 17 residues. Germline V gives CDR1 MDHEN, CDR2 SYDVKM. The CDR3 region has the DNA TGTGCCAGCAGGGCCCTCGACAGCGAGCTAGCCAAAAACATTCAGTACTTC. Translating it yields CASRALDSELAKNIQYF.

This clone showed up just a few times. The gene calls are TRBV19 and TRBJ2-2; D remains ambiguous. V was trimmed by 8 bases and J by 4 bases, leaving 5 bases between them. The CDR3 contains 11 residues. CDR1 is LNHDA, CDR2 SQIVND, per germline (reference sequence). The CDR3, as DNA: TGTGCCAGTCGAGGCACCGGGGAGCTGTTTTTT. As protein: CASRGTGELFF.

A single count supports this clone. The chain couples TRBV19 to TRBJ1-2, with 9 bases aligning to TRBD1. The germline CDR1 and CDR2 sequences are LNHDA and SQIVND (reference sequence). The CDR3 covers 17 residues. Trimming at V came to 5 bases and at J to 7 bases, leaving 17 bases not matched to a gene. The CDR3 DNA follows: TGTGCCAGTAGTCTAAAACCGGGACAGGGTCTTTTCGGTGGCTACACCTTC. Amino acid sequence: CASSLKPGQGLFGGYTF.

The chain has TRBV5-5 and TRBJ1-3, with 8 bases fitting TRBD1. J gave up 2 bases and V 0 bases, and 4 bases lay outside the gene matches. This CDR3 is built from 16 residues. Germline V gene sequence: CDR1 SGHKS, CDR2 YYEKEE (reference sequence). CDR3: CASSLAGQVAGNTIYF. The DNA for the CDR3 is TGTGCCAGCAGCTTGGCGGGACAGGTGGCTGGAAACACCATATATTTT.

With regard to this clone: The limits of the CDR3 on the DNA are not certain, so only TCRdb's listed CDR3 is given. This specimen includes other DNA sequences encoding the same CDR3. V usage is TRBV3-1 (or the pseudogene TRBV3-2) and J usage is TRBJ1-6. The CDR3 contains 16 residues when both ends are counted. Looked up from germline, CDR1 is LGHDT and CDR2 is YNNKEL (reference sequence). The CDR3 here is CASSQGWGGGNSPLHF.

This clone occurred a few times. This rearrangement joins TRBV2 to TRBJ2-1; weak D call: TRBD2 (5 bases). Germline lookup yields CDR1 SNHLY and CDR2 FYNNEI. Trimming pared 7 bases from V and 2 bases from J, leaving 15 bases between. This CDR3 region has 15 residues. CDR3 DNA: TGTGCCAGCAAAGAGCGCGGGCTGACCTACAATGAGCAGTTCTTC. This gives the protein CASKERGLTYNEQFF.

This clone was recorded only once. The rearrangement links TRBV4-3 to TRBJ2-3; possible D gene TRBD2, 5 bases. CDR1 is LGHNA and CDR2 is YSLEER in the germline V gene. Trimming left V 1 base short and J 1 base short, with 9 bases between. This CDR3 is built from 15 residues. The CDR3 loop is CASSQVTGGTDTQYF. For the CDR3, the DNA is TGCGCCAGCAGCCAAGTGACCGGGGGCACAGATACGCAGTATTTT.

The chain combines TRBV10-3 with TRBJ2-1; 8 positions match TRBD1. From germline, CDR1 is ENHRY and CDR2 SYGVKD. The CDR3 is made up of 16 amino acids. Germline trimming cut 4 bases from V and 1 base from J; bases unmatched to any gene: 6. The CDR3 is CAISGQTGDSYNEQFF. Written as DNA, the CDR3 is TGTGCCATCAGTGGGCAGACAGGGGATTCCTACAATGAGCAGTTCTTC.

This clone was recorded at least ten times. The chain's CDR3 is CASSTDRLSTEAFF. The CDR3 coding sequence is TGTGCCAGCAGCACCGACAGGTTAAGCACTGAAGCTTTCTTT. The chain combines TRBV11-2 with TRBJ1-1; TRBD1 might be the D (6 bases). The length of the CDR3 is 14 residues. Trimming stripped 5 bases from V and 4 bases from J, with 14 bases between. Germline V gene data show CDR1 as SGHAT and CDR2 as FQNNGV.

The V and J genes are TRBV4-2 and TRBJ2-2; TRBD1 might be the D (6 bases). The ends were cut back, 1 base at V and 4 bases at J, with 10 bases in the middle. The CDR3 spans 15 residues. The germline gives CDR1 LGHNA, CDR2 YNFKEQ. The CDR3 loop reads CASSQGTAFTGELFF. The CDR3 DNA is TGTGCCAGCAGCCAAGGGACAGCCTTCACCGGGGAGCTGTTTTTT.

This clone occurred once. The rearrangement links TRBV30 to TRBJ2-2, with TRBD2 identical over 10 bases. CDR1 is GTSNPN, CDR2 SVGIG, per germline (reference sequence). The V and J ends lost 4 bases and 5 bases, in that order; junction bases with no gene match: 1. CDR3 length: 13 residues. CDR3 nucleotides: TGTGCCTGGACTAGCGGGAGTACCGGGGAGCTGTTTTTT. Its protein is CAWTSGSTGELFF.

CDR3 DNA sequence: TGTGCCAGCAGCGTAGGGCCGGGGGAAGGAAACACCATATATTTT. Residues: CASSVGPGEGNTIYF. The chain carries TRBV9 and TRBJ1-3; TRBD1 is a possible D gene (5 bases). V was clipped by 0 bases and J by 4 bases, with 11 bases between them. The CDR3 contains 15 residues. Germline V CDR1 and CDR2: SGDLS, YYNGEE.